This T cell receptor (beta chain) emerged from a study of T cells after yellow fever vaccination. Study at large: In the case of low-cell-number fractions, SMART-Seq v4 Ultra Low Input was used for preparation.

With 3 bases removed from V and 0 bases from J, the gap between germline ends came to 13 bases. The CDR3 is 15 residues long. CDR1 and CDR2 (germline): SGDLS, YYNGEE. This clonotype has just a few counts. TCR cDNA, made by 5'RACE template switching, carried an added universal primer site and UMIs. TCRdb independently ran MiXCR on the 5' RACE reads; one entry per CDR3 protein. The top ten clones hold roughly an eighth of a sample with just under 600,000 distinct CDR3 sequences, 13% of them seen once. The sample consisted of PBMCs, taken on the day of the yellow fever booster vaccination. The origin of this receptor is a man aged 25-45 years who received the YFV17D yellow fever vaccine. The rearrangement links TRBV9 to TRBJ2-7; D is unresolved. The CDR3 loop is CASSADQASSYEQYF. The CDR3 DNA reads as TGTGCCAGCAGCGCCGACCAGGCCAGCTCCTACGAGCAGTACTTC.